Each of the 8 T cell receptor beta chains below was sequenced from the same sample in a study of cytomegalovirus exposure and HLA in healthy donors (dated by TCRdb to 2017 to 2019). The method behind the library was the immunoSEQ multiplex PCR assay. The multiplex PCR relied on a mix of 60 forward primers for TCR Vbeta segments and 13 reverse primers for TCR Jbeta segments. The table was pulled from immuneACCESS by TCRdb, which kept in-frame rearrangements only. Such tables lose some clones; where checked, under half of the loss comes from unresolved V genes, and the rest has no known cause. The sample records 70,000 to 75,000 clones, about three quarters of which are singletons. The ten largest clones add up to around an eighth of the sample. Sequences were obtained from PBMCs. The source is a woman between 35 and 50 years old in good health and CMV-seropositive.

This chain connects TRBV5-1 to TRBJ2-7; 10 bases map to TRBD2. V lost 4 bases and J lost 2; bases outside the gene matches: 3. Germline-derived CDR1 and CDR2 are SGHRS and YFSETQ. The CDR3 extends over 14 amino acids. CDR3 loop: CASSQTSGTYEQYF. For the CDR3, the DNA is TGCGCCAGCAGCCAAACTAGCGGGACCTACGAGCAGTACTTC.

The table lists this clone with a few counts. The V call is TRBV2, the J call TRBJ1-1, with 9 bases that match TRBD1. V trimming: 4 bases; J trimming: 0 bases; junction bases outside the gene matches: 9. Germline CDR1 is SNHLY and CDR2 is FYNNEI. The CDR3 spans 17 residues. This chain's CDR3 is CASSGRQGETMNTEAFF. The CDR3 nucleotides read TGTGCCAGCAGTGGCCGACAGGGGGAAACTATGAACACTGAAGCTTTCTTT.

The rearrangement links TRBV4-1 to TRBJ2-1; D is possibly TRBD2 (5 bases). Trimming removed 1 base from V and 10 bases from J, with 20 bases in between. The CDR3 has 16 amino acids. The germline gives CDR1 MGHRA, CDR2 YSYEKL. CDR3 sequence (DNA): TGCGCCAGCAGCCAAGTCAACCTTCTCGGGGTTCGCGAGCAGTTCTTC. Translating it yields CASSQVNLLGVREQFF.

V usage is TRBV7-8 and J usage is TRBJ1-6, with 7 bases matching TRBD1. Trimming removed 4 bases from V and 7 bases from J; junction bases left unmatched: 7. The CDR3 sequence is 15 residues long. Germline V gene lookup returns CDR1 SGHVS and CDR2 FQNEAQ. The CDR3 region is CASSSRDSNNSPLHF. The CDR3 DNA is TGTGCCAGCAGCTCCCGGGACAGTAACAATTCACCCCTCCACTTT.

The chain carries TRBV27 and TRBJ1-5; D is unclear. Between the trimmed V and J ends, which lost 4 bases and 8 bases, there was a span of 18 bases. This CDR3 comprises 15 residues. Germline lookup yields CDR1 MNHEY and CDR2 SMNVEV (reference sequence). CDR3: CASSYVGDRREPQHF. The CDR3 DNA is TGTGCCAGCAGTTATGTCGGGGATCGGCGGGAGCCCCAGCATTTT.

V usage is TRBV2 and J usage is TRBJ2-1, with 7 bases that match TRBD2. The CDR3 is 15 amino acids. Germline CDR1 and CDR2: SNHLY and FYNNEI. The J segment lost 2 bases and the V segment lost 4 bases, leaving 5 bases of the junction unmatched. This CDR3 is CASSGGGGAYNEQFF. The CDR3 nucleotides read TGTGCCAGCAGTGGGGGCGGGGGAGCCTACAATGAGCAGTTCTTC.

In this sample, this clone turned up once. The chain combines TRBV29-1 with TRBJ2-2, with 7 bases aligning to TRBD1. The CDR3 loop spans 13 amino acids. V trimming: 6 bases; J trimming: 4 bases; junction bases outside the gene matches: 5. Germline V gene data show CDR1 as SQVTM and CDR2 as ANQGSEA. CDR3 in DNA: TGCAGCGTCGAACAGGGGTCCACCGGGGAGCTGTTTTTT. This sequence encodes CSVEQGSTGELFF.

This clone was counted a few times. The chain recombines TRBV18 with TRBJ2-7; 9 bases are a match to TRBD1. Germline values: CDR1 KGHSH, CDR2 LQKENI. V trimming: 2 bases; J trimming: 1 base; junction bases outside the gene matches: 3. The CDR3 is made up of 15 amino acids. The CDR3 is CASSPSGTGSYEQYF. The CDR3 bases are TGTGCCAGCTCACCATCCGGGACAGGGTCCTACGAGCAGTACTTC.